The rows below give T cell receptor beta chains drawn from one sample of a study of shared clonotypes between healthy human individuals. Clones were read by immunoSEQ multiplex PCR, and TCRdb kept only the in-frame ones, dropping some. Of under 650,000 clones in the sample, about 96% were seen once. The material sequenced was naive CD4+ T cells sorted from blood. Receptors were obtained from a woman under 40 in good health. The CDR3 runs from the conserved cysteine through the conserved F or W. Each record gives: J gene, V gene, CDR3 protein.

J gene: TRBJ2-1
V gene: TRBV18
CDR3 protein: CASSPASGGNEQFF

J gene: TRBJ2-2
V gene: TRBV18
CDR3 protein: CASSPGQSNTGELFF

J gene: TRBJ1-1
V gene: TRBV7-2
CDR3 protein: CASSPADRAGEAFF

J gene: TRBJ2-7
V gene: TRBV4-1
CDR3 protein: CASRPVGQGAYEQYF

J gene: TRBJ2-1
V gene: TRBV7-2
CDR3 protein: CASSFTSGEYNEQFF

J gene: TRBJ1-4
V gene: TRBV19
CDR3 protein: CASSIEQGFKEKLFF

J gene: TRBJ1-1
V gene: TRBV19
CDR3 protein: CASSTPLGGGDTEAFF

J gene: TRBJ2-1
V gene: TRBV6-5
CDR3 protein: CASSYSYGVDEQFF

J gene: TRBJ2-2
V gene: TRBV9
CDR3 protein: CASSVASGSLAAGELFF

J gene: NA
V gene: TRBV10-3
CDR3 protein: CAISESVGRGYEQYF

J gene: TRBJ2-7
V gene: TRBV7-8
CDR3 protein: CASSLRWSSSYEQYF

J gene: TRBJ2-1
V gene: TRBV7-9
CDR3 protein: CASIKTSGSANEQFF

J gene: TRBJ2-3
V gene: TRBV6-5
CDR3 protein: CASSYSGRVSDTQYF

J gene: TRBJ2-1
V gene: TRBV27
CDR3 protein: CASSAKGLPYNEQFF

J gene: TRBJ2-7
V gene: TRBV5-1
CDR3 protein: CASSTTSGSPYEQYF

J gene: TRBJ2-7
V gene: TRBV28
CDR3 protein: CASSSRTSEMSYEQYF

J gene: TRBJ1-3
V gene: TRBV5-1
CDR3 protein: CASSLGFGNTIYF

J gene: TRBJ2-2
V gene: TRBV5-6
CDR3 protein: CASSSGPPWAGELFF

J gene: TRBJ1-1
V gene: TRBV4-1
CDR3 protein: CASSQVYTEAFF

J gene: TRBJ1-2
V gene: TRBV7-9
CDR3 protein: CASRRDSQYGYTF

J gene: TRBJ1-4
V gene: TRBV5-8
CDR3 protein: CASSPNRGVNEKLFF

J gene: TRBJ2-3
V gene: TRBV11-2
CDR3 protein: CASSVLAGGLPDTQYF

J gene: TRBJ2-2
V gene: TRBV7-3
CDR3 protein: CASSSSSGELFF

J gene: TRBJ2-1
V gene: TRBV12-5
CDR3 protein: CASGLVQLGLAGDDEQFF

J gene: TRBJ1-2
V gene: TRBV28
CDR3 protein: CASSSPRRTGYTF

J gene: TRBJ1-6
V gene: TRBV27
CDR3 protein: CASSSNRDSPLHF

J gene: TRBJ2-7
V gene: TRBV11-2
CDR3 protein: CASSLVGGLYF

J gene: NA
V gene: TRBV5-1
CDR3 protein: CASSPGTGSYEQYF

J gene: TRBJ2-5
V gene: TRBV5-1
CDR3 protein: CASSLDLAGIRTQYF

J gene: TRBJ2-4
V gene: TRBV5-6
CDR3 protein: CASSHQGENIQYF

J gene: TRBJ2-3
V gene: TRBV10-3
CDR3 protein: CAISESGGISTDTQYF

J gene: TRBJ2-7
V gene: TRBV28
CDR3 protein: CASINGGTGGMYEQYF

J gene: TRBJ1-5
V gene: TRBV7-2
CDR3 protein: CASSFSPEYQPQHF

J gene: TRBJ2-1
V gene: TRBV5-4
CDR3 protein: CASSLGLAGVYNEQFF

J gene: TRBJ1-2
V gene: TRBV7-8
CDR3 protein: CASSLDPGGDYGYTF

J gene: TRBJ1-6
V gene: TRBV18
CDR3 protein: CASSPGSQGNSPLHF

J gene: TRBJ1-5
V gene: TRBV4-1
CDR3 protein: CASSQEFRVEGNQPQHF

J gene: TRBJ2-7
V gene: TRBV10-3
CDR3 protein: CASRGTEVTEQYF

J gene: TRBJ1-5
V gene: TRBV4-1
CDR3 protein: CASSPRGQGANQPQHF

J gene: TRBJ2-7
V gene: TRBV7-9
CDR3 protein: CASSFPREGRSSYEQYF

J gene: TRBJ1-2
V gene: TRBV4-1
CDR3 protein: CASSPPGDNGYTF

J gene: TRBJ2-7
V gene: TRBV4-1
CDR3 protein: CASSQDGRDPFEQYF